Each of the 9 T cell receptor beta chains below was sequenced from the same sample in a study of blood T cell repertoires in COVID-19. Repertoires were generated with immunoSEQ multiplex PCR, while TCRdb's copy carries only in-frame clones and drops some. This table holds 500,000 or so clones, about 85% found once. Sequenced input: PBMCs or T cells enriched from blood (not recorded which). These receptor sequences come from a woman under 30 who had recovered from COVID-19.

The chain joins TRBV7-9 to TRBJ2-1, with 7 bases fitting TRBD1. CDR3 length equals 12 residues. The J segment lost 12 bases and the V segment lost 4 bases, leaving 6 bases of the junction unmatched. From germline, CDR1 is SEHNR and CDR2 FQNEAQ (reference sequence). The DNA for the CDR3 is TGTGCCAGCAGCTCCTTCCGGGACAGGCAGTTCTTC. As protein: CASSSFRDRQFF.

CDR3 in amino acids: CASSDWSISNSFYEQYF. The CDR3 nucleotides read TGTGCCAGCAGCGACTGGTCAATATCTAACTCTTTCTACGAGCAGTACTTC. V is TRBV3-1 (or the pseudogene TRBV3-2) and J is TRBJ2-7; no firm D call. Germline loops: CDR1 LGHDT, CDR2 YNNKEL (reference sequence). The length of the CDR3 is 17 residues. Trimming removed 5 bases at V and 3 bases at J, with 23 bases between.

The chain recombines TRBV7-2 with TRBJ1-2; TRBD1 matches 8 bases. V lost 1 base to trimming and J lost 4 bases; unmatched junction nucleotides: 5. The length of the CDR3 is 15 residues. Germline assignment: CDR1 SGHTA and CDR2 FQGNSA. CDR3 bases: TGTGCCAGCAGCTTAGATCCGACAGGGGCCTATGGCTACACCTTC. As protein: CASSLDPTGAYGYTF.

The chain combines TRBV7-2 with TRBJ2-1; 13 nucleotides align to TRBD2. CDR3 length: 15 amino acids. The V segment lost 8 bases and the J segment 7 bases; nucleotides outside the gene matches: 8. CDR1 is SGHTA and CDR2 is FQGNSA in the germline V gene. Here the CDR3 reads CASGTSGGAANEQFF. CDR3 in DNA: TGTGCCAGCGGAACTAGCGGGGGGGCCGCTAATGAGCAGTTCTTC.

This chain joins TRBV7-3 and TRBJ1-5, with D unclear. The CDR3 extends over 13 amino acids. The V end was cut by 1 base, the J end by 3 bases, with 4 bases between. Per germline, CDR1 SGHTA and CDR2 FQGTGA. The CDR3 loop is CASSLRPNQPQHF. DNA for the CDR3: TGTGCCAGCAGCTTAAGGCCCAATCAGCCCCAGCATTTT. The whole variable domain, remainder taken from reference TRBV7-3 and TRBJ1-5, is GAGVSQTPSNKVTEKGKYVELRCDPISGHTALYWYRQSLGQGPEFLIYFQGTGAADDSGLPNDRFFAVRPEGSVSTLKIQRTERGDSAVYLCASSLRPNQPQHFGDGTRLSIL.

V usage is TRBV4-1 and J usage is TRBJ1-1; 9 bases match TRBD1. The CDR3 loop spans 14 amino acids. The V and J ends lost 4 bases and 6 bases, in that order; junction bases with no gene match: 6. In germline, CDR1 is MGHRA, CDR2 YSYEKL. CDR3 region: CASSLLDRGAEAFF. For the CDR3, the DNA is TGCGCCAGCAGCCTCCTCGACAGGGGGGCTGAAGCTTTCTTT.

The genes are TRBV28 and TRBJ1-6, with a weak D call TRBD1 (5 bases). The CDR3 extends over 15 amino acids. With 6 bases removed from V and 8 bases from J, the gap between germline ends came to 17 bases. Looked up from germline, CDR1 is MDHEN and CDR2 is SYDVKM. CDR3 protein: CASRGTFQGDSPLHF. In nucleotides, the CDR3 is TGTGCCAGCAGAGGGACTTTCCAGGGAGATTCACCCCTCCACTTT.

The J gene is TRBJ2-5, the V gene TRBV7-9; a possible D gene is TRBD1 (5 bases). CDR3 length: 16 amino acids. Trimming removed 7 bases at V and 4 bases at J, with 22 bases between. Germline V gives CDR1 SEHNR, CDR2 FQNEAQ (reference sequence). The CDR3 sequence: CASTPTGGAIGETQYF. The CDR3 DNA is TGTGCCAGCACCCCAACGGGTGGGGCGATTGGAGAGACCCAGTACTTC.

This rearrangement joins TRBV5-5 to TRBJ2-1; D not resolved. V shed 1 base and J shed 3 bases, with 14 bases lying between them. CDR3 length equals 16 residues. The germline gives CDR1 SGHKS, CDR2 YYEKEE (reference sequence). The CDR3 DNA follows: TGTGCCAGCAGCTTGTATACGGTCGTAGTCTACAATGAGCAGTTCTTC. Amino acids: CASSLYTVVVYNEQFF.